This T cell receptor beta chain was retrieved from a study of blood T cells in healthy people across ages. Deletions cut 6 bases from V and 1 base from J, with 13 bases between. Germline CDR1 KGHSH, CDR2 LQKENI. The CDR3 has 15 residues. Sample-barcoded 5' priming and a J-beta primer mix drove a second PCR of about 7 to 12 cycles. One entry per CDR3 protein, called by TCRdb with MiXCR from the 5' RACE reads. The table lists some 710,000 distinct CDR3 sequences, around 45% of them singletons. The sample comprised blood. This clonotype originated in a man older than 75 in good health. This chain connects TRBV18 to TRBJ2-1, with D tentatively TRBD1 or TRBD2 (6 bases each). The CDR3 DNA follows: TGTGCCAGCTCCCGAGGGGGGAAATCCTACAATGAGCAGTTCTTC. It is translated as CASSRGGKSYNEQFF.